The 20 T cell receptor beta chains below were found in one sample sequenced in a study of Ad26.COV2.S vaccination and SARS-CoV-2 variants. The treatment is: 15 to 20 received Ad26.COV2.S at low or high dose, single or two shots; 5 received placebo; per-sample allocation not given. On day 63 after the first injection, vaccine and placebo recipients gave samples. Sequencing used immunoSEQ multiplex PCR; TCRdb keeps in-frame clones, though not all of them. This sample has 450,000 to 550,000 clones, with 80% to 90% found just once. The sequenced sample was peripheral blood, obtained in a trial of Ad26.COV2.S vaccine versus placebo. These TCRs come from a person between 18 and 65 years old who received the Ad26.COV2.S COVID-19 vaccine or a placebo.

J is TRBJ2-6 and V is TRBV12-3 or TRBV12-4; perhaps TRBD1 as D (6 bases). Trimming cost V 11 bases and J 0 bases, with 8 bases left between them. The length of the CDR3 is 13 residues. CDR3: CAGQRSGANVLTF. The CDR3 DNA reads as TGTGCCGGACAGCGCTCTGGGGCCAACGTCCTGACTTTC.

J is TRBJ1-3 and V is TRBV12-5, with D tentatively TRBD1 (5 bases). The CDR3 length is 15 residues. The V end lost 6 bases, the J end lost 4 bases, and 16 bases lay between the germline ends. The germline V gene encodes CDR1 LGHNT and CDR2 FRNRAP. DNA for the CDR3: TGTGCTAGTGGCCAGACGGAGGGGACCGGAAACACCATATATTTT. This gives the protein CASGQTEGTGNTIYF.

The rearrangement uses TRBV6-5 and TRBJ2-7, with D possibly being TRBD1 (5 bases). The germline V gene has CDR1 MNHEY and CDR2 SVGAGI. Trimming left V 5 bases short and J 5 bases short, with 19 bases between. The CDR3 runs to 15 residues. In nucleotides, the CDR3 is TGTGCCAGCAGTAGACAGAGCCCCATGTTCAACGAGCAGTACGTC. Its protein is CASSRQSPMFNEQYV.

The J gene is TRBJ1-5, the V gene TRBV5-6; 9 bases are a match to TRBD1. V shed 4 bases, J shed 5 bases, and the junction held 10 bases outside the gene matches. This CDR3 comprises 16 residues. Germline values: CDR1 SGHDT, CDR2 YYEEEE. In DNA form, the CDR3 reads TGTGCCAGCAGCGTTCGCGGACAGGGGTGGTATCAGCCCCAGCATTTT. Translation gives CASSVRGQGWYQPQHF.

This chain links TRBV5-6 with TRBJ2-7, with a weak D call TRBD2 (5 bases). Germline CDR1 and CDR2: SGHDT and YYEEEE. Trimming removed 5 bases from V and 3 bases from J, with 18 bases in between. This CDR3 contains 15 residues. Here the CDR3 reads CASSSTGLPYYEQYF. CDR3 nucleotides: TGTGCCAGCAGTTCGACGGGGTTGCCCTACTACGAGCAGTACTTC.

This chain uses TRBV9 with TRBJ1-6; tentatively, D is TRBD1 (6 bases). The CDR3 length is 17 residues. Germline V CDR1 and CDR2: SGDLS, YYNGEE. Trimming took off 6 bases at V and 4 bases at J, with 20 bases between the two ends. The CDR3 sequence: CASKRGAGGEYNSPLHF. In nucleotides, the CDR3 is TGTGCCAGCAAGAGGGGGGCAGGCGGGGAATATAATTCACCCCTCCACTTT.

The chain carries TRBV20-1 and TRBJ2-7; 10 nucleotides line up with TRBD2. The J segment lost 4 bases and the V segment lost 3 bases, leaving 6 bases of the junction unmatched. The germline CDR1 and CDR2 sequences are DFQATT and SNEGSKA (reference sequence). This CDR3 comprises 14 residues. CDR3 sequence (DNA): TGCAGTGCTAGTCCCGGGACTAGCGTTTACGAGCAGTACGTC. It is translated as CSASPGTSVYEQYV.

The chain has TRBV5-1 and TRBJ1-1; TRBD1 agrees at 8 bases. Trimming removed 5 bases from V and 7 bases from J; junction bases left unmatched: 7. CDR1 is SGHRS, CDR2 YFSETQ, per germline. The CDR3 has 13 residues. CDR3 sequence: CASRRTGSHEAFF. The CDR3 DNA reads TGCGCCAGCAGGAGGACAGGGTCCCATGAAGCTTTCTTT.

The J gene is TRBJ2-5, the V gene TRBV6-5; D remains unclear. Germline CDR1 reads MNHEY; CDR2 reads SVGAGI. V was pared by 6 bases and J by 2 bases, with 16 bases between. The CDR3 extends over 15 amino acids. The chain's CDR3 is CASRVGPQLQETQYF. The CDR3 DNA reads as TGTGCCAGCAGGGTAGGGCCCCAACTTCAAGAGACCCAGTACTTC.

The chain couples TRBV5-6 to TRBJ2-3; D not certain. Germline V gene data show CDR1 as SGHDT and CDR2 as YYEEEE. The CDR3 runs to 13 residues. V lost 2 bases to trimming and J lost 4 bases, with 8 bases between them. CDR3 in amino acids: CASSLMVADTQYF. CDR3 bases: TGTGCCAGCAGCTTAATGGTGGCAGATACGCAGTATTTT.

J is TRBJ2-1 and V is TRBV24-1; 16 bases agree with TRBD2. This CDR3 comprises 20 residues. The trim removed 4 bases at V and 5 bases at J, leaving 13 bases unmatched. Germline values: CDR1 KGHDR, CDR2 SFDVKD. The CDR3 loop is CATSDASGLAGGYADNEQFF. In DNA, the CDR3 is TGTGCCACCAGTGACGCATCGGGACTAGCGGGAGGGTATGCGGACAATGAGCAGTTCTTC.

The chain joins TRBV3-1 (or the pseudogene TRBV3-2) to TRBJ1-5; 10 nucleotides match TRBD1. Trimming at V came to 5 bases and at J to 3 bases, leaving 10 bases not matched to a gene. CDR3 length equals 17 residues. In germline, CDR1 is LGHDT, CDR2 YNNKEL (reference sequence). This chain's CDR3 is CASSNLRDRGPNQPQHF. The CDR3 bases are TGTGCCAGCAGCAACCTCCGGGACAGGGGTCCCAATCAGCCCCAGCATTTT.

CDR3 coding DNA: TGTGCCAGCTCGACAGGGTTTAATGAAAAACTGTTTTTT. Encoded protein: CASSTGFNEKLFF. The chain is built from TRBV9 and TRBJ1-4; 7 positions match TRBD1. The CDR3 length is 13 residues. V dropped 7 bases and J dropped 4; count of bases not matched to a gene: 4. Germline V CDR1 and CDR2: SGDLS, YYNGEE.

V is TRBV4-2 and J is TRBJ2-7, with unresolved D. With 1 base removed from V and 0 bases from J, the gap between germline ends came to 10 bases. Germline CDR1 LGHNA, CDR2 YNFKEQ. CDR3 length: 15 residues. The CDR3 DNA follows: TGTGCCAGCAGCCAAGGCCGGTCGGGCTCCTACGAGCAGTACTTC. Translated: CASSQGRSGSYEQYF.

Of note for this clone: The same CDR3 can be traced to other DNA sequences in this sample. The chain joins TRBV5-6 to TRBJ2-2; D is uncertain. CDR1 and CDR2 (germline): SGHDT, YYEEEE. V was cut by 0 bases and J by 2 bases, with 5 bases left in between. CDR3 size: 14 residues. The CDR3 DNA sequence: TGTGCCAGCAGCTTGGACCTAAACACCGGGGAGCTGTTTTTT. This codes for CASSLDLNTGELFF.

This clone has just one count. V gene TRBV9 combines with J gene TRBJ2-1; D is unclear. V was trimmed by 3 bases and J by 2 bases, leaving 12 bases between them. This CDR3 contains 15 residues. Germline CDR1 reads SGDLS; CDR2 reads YYNGEE. The CDR3 spells CASSADGRTYNEQFF. The CDR3 DNA follows: TGTGCCAGCAGCGCGGACGGGCGAACCTACAATGAGCAGTTCTTC.

There are a few counts of this clone. The genes are TRBV5-6 and TRBJ1-3, with unresolved D. The germline V gene has CDR1 SGHDT and CDR2 YYEEEE. V lost 4 bases to trimming and J lost 7 bases, with 12 bases between them. The CDR3 is made up of 13 amino acids. In DNA, the CDR3 is TGTGCCAGCAGCCCCGCGCGGGCCAACACCATATATTTT. Amino acid sequence: CASSPARANTIYF.

This clone was found a few times. The chain carries TRBV5-1 and TRBJ1-2; TRBD1 is a possible D gene (5 bases). This CDR3 is 15 amino acids long. From germline, CDR1 is SGHRS and CDR2 YFSETQ. Trimming cost V 0 bases and J 8 bases, with 17 bases left between them. This CDR3 is CASSLVSGQGLGYTF. DNA of the CDR3: TGCGCCAGCAGCTTGGTTTCGGGGCAAGGGCTCGGCTACACCTTC.

This chain links TRBV13 with TRBJ1-2; unclear D gene. The germline V gene has CDR1 PRHDT and CDR2 FYEKMQ (reference sequence). The CDR3 loop spans 14 amino acids. Trimming pared 0 bases from V and 8 bases from J, leaving 13 bases between. The CDR3 loop is CASSLGSRLGGYTF. For the CDR3, the DNA is TGTGCCAGCAGCTTAGGCAGCCGACTTGGAGGCTACACCTTC.

This rearrangement joins TRBV19 to TRBJ1-3, with D uncertain. Germline-derived CDR1 and CDR2 are LNHDA and SQIVND (reference sequence). The germline V and J ends were trimmed by 3 bases and 4 bases, with 19 bases remaining between them. CDR3 length: 17 amino acids. CDR3 region: CASSIYGWQPRGNTIYF. CDR3 nucleotides: TGTGCCAGTAGTATCTATGGTTGGCAGCCACGAGGAAACACCATATATTTT.